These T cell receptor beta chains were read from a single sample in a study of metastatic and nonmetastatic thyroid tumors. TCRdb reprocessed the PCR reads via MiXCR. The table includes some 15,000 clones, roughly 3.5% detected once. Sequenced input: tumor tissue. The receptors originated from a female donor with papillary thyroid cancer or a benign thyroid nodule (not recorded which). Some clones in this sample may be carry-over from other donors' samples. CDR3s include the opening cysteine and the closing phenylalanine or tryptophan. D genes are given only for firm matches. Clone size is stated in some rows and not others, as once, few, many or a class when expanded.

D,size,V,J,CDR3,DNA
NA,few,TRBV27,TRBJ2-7,CASSLSQVSYEQYF,TGTGCCAGCAGTTTGAGTCAGGTTTCCTACGAGCAGTACTTC
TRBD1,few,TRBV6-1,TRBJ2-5,CASRDRGVETQYF,TGTGCCAGTAGGGACAGGGGGGTGGAGACCCAGTACTTC
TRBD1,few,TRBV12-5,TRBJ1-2,CASGLGDRISIYGYTF,TGTGCTAGTGGTTTGGGGGACAGGATTTCAATCTATGGCTACACCTTC
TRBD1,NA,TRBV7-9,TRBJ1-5,CASSTGTGNNQPQHF,TGTGCCAGCAGCACCGGGACAGGGAACAATCAGCCCCAGCATTTT
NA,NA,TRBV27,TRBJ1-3,CASSLGGNTIYF,TGTGCCAGCAGTTTAGGGGGAAACACCATATATTTT
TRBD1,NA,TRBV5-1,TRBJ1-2,CASSEDRGDYGYTF,TGCGCCAGCAGCGAAGACAGGGGGGACTATGGCTACACCTTC
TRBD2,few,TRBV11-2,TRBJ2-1,CASSLAQSSGSFYNEQFF,TGTGCCAGCAGCTTAGCTCAGAGTAGCGGGAGTTTCTACAATGAGCAGTTCTTC
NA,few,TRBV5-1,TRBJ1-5,CASSLEGGRNQPQHF,TGCGCCAGCAGCTTGGAGGGGGGTCGAAATCAGCCCCAGCATTTT
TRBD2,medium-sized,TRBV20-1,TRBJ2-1,CSARIMAGVPNEQFF,TGCAGTGCTAGAATTATGGCGGGAGTACCCAATGAGCAGTTCTTC
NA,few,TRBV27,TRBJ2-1,CASSLSQGQSPYNEQFF,TGTGCCAGCAGTTTATCGCAAGGACAGTCGCCCTACAATGAGCAGTTCTTC
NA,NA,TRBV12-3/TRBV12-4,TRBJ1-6,CASRPGLAGEINSPLHF,TGTGCCAGCAGGCCGGGACTAGCGGGAGAGATCAATTCACCCCTCCACTTT
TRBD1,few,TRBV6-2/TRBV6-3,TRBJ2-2,CASSQTGGGGTGELFF,TGTGCCAGCAGTCAAACAGGGGGCGGAGGAACCGGGGAGCTGTTTTTT
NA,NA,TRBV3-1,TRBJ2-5,CASSQGTGPRGTQYF,TGTGCCAGCAGCCAAGGGACGGGCCCTAGGGGGACCCAGTACTTC
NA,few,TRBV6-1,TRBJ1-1,CASSEQGVTEAFF,TGTGCCAGCAGTGAACAGGGCGTTACTGAAGCTTTCTTT
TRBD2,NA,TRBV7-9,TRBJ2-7,CASSLAGTWGLAGDYEQYF,TGTGCCAGCAGCTTAGCGGGGACATGGGGACTAGCGGGAGACTACGAGCAGTACTTC
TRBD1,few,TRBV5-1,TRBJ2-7,CTSSSGQGNEQYF,TGCACCAGCAGCTCGGGACAGGGTAACGAGCAGTACTTC
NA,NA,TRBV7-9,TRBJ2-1,CASSLGDEQFF,TGTGCCAGCAGCTTAGGGGATGAGCAGTTCTTC
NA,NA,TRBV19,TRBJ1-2,CASSMGKGTSNYGYTF,TGTGCCAGTAGTATGGGGAAAGGGACCTCTAACTATGGCTACACCTTC
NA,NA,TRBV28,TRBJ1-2,CASSLRSVSYGYTF,TGTGCCAGCAGTCTACGTTCGGTATCCTATGGCTACACCTTC